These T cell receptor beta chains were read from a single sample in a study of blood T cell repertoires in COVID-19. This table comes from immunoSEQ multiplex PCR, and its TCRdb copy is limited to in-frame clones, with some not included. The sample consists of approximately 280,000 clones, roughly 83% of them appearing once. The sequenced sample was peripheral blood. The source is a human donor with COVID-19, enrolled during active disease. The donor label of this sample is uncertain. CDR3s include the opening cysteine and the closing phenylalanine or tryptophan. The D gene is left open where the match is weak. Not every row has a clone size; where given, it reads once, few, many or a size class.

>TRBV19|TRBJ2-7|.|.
CASSISGVSSYEQYF
TGTGCCAGTAGTATTTCGGGGGTGAGTTCCTACGAGCAGTACTTC
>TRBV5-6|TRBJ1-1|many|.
CASSSQRGGEAFF
TGTGCCAGCAGTTCCCAGCGGGGGGGCGAGGCTTTCTTT
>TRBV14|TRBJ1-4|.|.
CASSRYIGDEKLFF
TGTGCCAGCAGCCGCTACATCGGGGATGAAAAACTGTTTTTT
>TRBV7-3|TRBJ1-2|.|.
CASSLNGLTGYTF
TGTGCCAGCAGCTTAAATGGGCTTACTGGCTACACCTTC
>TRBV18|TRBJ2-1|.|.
CASSPDGASSSYNEQFF
TGTGCCAGCTCACCCGATGGAGCGTCGAGCTCCTACAATGAGCAGTTCTTC
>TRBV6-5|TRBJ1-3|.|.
CASSYATGLSGNTIYF
TGTGCCAGCAGTTATGCCACGGGTCTCTCTGGAAACACCATATATTTT
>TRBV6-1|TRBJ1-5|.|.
CASSEAWLYSNQPQHF
TGTGCCAGCAGTGAAGCTTGGCTTTATAGCAATCAGCCCCAGCATTTT
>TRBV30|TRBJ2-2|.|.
CAWSGMSDTGELFF
TGTGCCTGGAGTGGTATGTCTGACACCGGGGAGCTGTTTTTT
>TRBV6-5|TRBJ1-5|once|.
CASSRGNNQPQHF
TGTGCCAGCTCCAGGGGCAACAATCAGCCCCAGCATTTT
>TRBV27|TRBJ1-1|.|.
CASSPLVVNTEAFF
TGTGCCAGCAGCCCCCTCGTAGTGAACACTGAAGCTTTCTTT
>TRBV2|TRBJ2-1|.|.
CASSGLGGGNEQFF
TGTGCCAGCAGTGGGCTGGGGGGTGGCAATGAGCAGTTCTTC
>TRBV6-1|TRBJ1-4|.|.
CASSEWGWEKLFF
TGTGCCAGCAGTGAATGGGGCTGGGAAAAACTGTTTTTT
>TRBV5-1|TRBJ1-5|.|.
CASSLAAGVGQPQHF
TGCGCCAGCAGCTTGGCCGCCGGGGTGGGTCAGCCCCAGCATTTT
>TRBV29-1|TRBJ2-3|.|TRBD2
CSVELADSTDTQYF
TGCAGCGTTGAACTAGCGGATAGCACAGATACGCAGTATTTT
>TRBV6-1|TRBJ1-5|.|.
CASTLTGPSNQPQHF
TGTGCCAGCACCCTTACGGGTCCTAGCAATCAGCCCCAGCATTTT
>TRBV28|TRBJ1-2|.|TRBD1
CASSFINRGMLGYGYTF
TGTGCCAGCAGTTTTATTAACAGGGGAATGCTCGGCTATGGCTACACCTTC
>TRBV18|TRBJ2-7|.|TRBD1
CASSQGQGGAYEQYF
TGTGCCAGCTCACAAGGACAGGGGGGCGCCTACGAGCAGTACTTC
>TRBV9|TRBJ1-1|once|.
CASKRELNTEAFF
TGTGCCAGCAAGAGGGAATTGAACACTGAAGCTTTCTTT
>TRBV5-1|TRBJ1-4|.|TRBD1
CASSLVSGGITNEKLFF
TGCGCCAGCAGCTTGGTCTCAGGGGGCATTACTAATGAAAAACTGTTTTTT
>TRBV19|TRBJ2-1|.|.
CASSIDRVAGIEQFF
TGTGCCAGTAGTATAGACCGGGTCGCGGGAATTGAGCAGTTCTTC
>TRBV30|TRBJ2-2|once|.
CASQGLTGELFF
TGTGCCTCTCAGGGTCTCACCGGGGAGCTGTTTTTT
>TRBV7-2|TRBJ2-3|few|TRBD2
CASSLDSGIPDTQYF
TGTGCCAGCAGCTTAGATAGCGGGATTCCAGATACGCAGTATTTT
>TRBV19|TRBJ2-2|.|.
CAGADTNTGELFF
TGTGCCGGCGCGGATACGAACACCGGGGAGCTGTTTTTT
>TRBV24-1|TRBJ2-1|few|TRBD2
CATSVTSGREARPYNEQFF
TGTGCCACCAGTGTGACTAGCGGGAGGGAGGCGAGGCCCTACAATGAGCAGTTCTTC